These 7 T cell receptor beta chains were sequenced from one sample in a study of blood T cell repertoires in COVID-19. Using immunoSEQ multiplex PCR, the repertoire was profiled, and TCRdb retains in-frame clones only, with some absent. The sample contains about 39,000 clones, roughly 92% of which appear only once. The specimen sequenced was peripheral blood. These receptors all stem from a man aged 45-60 years with active COVID-19.

This clone was observed a single time. The chain has TRBV2 and TRBJ1-2; perhaps TRBD1 as D (5 bases). The CDR3 totals 14 residues. The germline gives CDR1 SNHLY, CDR2 FYNNEI. Trimming removed 5 bases from V and 7 bases from J, with 17 bases in between. CDR3 sequence: CASSPLLGRGGYTF. The CDR3 DNA reads as TGTGCCAGCAGTCCATTGCTGGGGCGAGGTGGCTACACCTTC.

The genes are TRBV10-3 and TRBJ2-5; D gene ambiguous. Trimming cost V 3 bases and J 3 bases, with 11 bases left between them. The CDR3 length is 14 residues. CDR1 and CDR2 (germline): ENHRY, SYGVKD. Here the CDR3 reads CAISDATGEETQYF. The CDR3 coding sequence is TGTGCCATCAGTGATGCGACTGGAGAAGAGACCCAGTACTTC.

The chain employs TRBV10-3 and TRBJ2-2; D is possibly TRBD1 (5 bases). CDR3 size: 14 residues. Trimming removed 7 bases from V and 4 bases from J, with 13 bases in between. Germline V CDR1 and CDR2: ENHRY, SYGVKD. The CDR3 loop reads CAITEGVGTGELFF. The CDR3 DNA sequence: TGTGCCATCACCGAAGGGGTTGGCACCGGGGAGCTGTTTTTT.

The chain links TRBV19 to TRBJ2-1; 9 bases fit TRBD1. The V gene's germline CDR1 is LNHDA and CDR2 SQIVND (reference sequence). The junction had 8 bases not matched to a gene; V was cut back by 6 bases and J by 8 bases. The CDR3 is made up of 14 amino acids. The CDR3: CASRDRGRVDEQFF. DNA of the CDR3: TGTGCCAGTAGGGACAGGGGACGGGTGGATGAGCAGTTCTTC.

The rearrangement uses TRBV7-2 and TRBJ1-2; 11 bases match TRBD1. Germline V gene data show CDR1 as SGHTA and CDR2 as FQGNSA. This CDR3 has 16 amino acids. Germline trimming cut 7 bases from V and 3 bases from J; bases unmatched to any gene: 10. In nucleotides, the CDR3 is TGTGCCAGCACCTCTGGGGACAGGGGGGGATACTATGGCTACACCTTC. Its translation is CASTSGDRGGYYGYTF.

The chain links TRBV19 to TRBJ1-1; the D gene is possibly TRBD1 (6 bases). Between the trimmed V and J ends, which lost 5 bases and 7 bases, there was a span of 17 bases. CDR3 size: 14 residues. The germline gives CDR1 LNHDA, CDR2 SQIVND (reference sequence). The CDR3 region is CASSPIRQALEAFF. The CDR3 coding sequence is TGTGCCAGTAGTCCCATTCGACAGGCCCTTGAAGCTTTCTTT. The complete variable domain, with remaining parts taken from reference TRBV19 and TRBJ1-1, reads DGGITQSPKYLFRKEGQNVTLSCEQNLNHDAMYWYRQDPGQGLRLIYYSQIVNDFQKGDIAEGYSVSREKKESFPLTVTSAQKNPTAFYLCASSPIRQALEAFFGQGTRLTVV.

The CDR3 here is CASSYSPGNSYEQYF. DNA of the CDR3: TGTGCCAGCAGTTACTCACCGGGGAACTCCTACGAGCAGTACTTC. The J gene is TRBJ2-7, the V gene TRBV6-5, with a tentative D call TRBD2 (5 bases). The CDR3 extends over 15 amino acids. In germline, CDR1 is MNHEY, CDR2 SVGAGI. The V and J ends lost 0 bases and 0 bases respectively, with 9 bases between them.